This T cell receptor beta chain originates from a study of blood T cells in healthy people across ages. This clonotype was seen more than once but under ten times. Its antigen is unidentified. Together with a sample-barcoded 5' primer, a J-beta primer mix was included in a second PCR lasting about 7 to 11 cycles. TCRdb independently ran MiXCR on the 5' RACE reads; one entry per CDR3 protein. The data show roughly 500,000 distinct CDR3 sequences, 27% seen once. Germline lookup yields CDR1 SEHNR and CDR2 FQNEAQ (reference sequence). CDR3 length equals 15 residues. The V end was cut by 5 bases, the J end by 3 bases, with 11 bases between. The study recruited healthy Caucasian donors from Russia who were aged roughly 6 to 95. Study-level findings and limits: Possibly, changes in expanded clonotypes were confounded because donor CMV status was unknown. Per million T cells, the diversity of TCR beta decreased roughly linearly as age advanced.

The sequence was obtained from a woman aged 70-85 years in good health. The sample was blood. The V call is TRBV7-9, the J call TRBJ2-6; D might be TRBD2 (6 bases). In DNA form, the CDR3 reads TGTGCCAGCAGCAAGGAGGGCTTTGGGGCCAACGTCCTGACTTTC. This gives the protein CASSKEGFGANVLTF.